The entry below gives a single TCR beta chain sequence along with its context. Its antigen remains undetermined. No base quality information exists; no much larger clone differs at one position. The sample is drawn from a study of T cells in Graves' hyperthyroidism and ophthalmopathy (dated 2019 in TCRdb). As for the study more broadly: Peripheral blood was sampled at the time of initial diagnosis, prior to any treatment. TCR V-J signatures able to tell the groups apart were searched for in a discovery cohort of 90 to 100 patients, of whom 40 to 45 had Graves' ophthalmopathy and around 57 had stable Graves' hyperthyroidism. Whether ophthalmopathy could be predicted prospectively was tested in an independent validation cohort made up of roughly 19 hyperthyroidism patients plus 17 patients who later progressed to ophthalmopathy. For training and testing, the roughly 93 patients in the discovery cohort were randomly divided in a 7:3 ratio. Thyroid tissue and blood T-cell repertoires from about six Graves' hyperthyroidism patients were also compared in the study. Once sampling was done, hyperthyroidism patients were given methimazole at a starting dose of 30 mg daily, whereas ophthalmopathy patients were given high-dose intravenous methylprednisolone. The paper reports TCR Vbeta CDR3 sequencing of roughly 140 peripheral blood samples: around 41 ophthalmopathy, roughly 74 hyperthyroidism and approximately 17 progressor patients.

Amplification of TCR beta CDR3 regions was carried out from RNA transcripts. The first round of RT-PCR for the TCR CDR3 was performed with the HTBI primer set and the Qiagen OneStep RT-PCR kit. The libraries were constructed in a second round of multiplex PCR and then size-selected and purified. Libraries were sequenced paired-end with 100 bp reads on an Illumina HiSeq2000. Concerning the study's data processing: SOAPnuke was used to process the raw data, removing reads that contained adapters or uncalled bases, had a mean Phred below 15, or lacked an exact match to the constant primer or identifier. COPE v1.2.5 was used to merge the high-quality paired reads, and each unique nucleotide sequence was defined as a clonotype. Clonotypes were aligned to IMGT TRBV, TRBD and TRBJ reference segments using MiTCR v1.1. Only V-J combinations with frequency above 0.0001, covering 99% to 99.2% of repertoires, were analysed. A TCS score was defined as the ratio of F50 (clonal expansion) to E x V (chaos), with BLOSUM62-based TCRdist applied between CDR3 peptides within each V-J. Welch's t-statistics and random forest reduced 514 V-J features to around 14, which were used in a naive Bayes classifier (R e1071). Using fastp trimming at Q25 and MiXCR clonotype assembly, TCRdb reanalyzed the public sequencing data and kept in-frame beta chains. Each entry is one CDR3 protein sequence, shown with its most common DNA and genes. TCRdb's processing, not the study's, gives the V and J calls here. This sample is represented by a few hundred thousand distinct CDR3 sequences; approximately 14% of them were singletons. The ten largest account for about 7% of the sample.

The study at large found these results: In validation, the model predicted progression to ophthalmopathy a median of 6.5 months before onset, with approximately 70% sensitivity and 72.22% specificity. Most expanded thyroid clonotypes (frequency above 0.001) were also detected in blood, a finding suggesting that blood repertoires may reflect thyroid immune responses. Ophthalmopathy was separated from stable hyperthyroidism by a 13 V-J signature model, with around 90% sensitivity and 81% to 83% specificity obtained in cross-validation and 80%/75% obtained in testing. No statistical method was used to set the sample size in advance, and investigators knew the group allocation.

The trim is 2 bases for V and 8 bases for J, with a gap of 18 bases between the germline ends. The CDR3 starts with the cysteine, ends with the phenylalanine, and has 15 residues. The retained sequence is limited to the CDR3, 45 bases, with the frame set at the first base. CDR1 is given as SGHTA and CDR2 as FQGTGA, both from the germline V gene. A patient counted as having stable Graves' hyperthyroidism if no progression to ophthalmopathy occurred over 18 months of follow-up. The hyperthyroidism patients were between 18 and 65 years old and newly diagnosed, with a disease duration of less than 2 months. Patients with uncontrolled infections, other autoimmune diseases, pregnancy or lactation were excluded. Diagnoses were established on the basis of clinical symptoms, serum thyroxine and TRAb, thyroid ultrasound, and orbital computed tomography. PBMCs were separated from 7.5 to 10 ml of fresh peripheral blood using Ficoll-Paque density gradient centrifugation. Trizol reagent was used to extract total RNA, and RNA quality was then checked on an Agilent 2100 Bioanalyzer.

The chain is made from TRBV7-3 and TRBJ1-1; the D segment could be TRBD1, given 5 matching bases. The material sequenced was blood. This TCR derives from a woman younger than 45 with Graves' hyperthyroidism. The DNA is TGTGCCAGCAGCTTAGACGGATCCGGGACCGGGGAAGCTTTCTTT. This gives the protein CASSLDGSGTGEAFF.